A single sample is the source of the 18 T cell receptor beta chains below, sequenced in a study of long-term antiretroviral therapy in people with HIV. Sequencing used immunoSEQ v3.0 at survey level. Data came from immunoSEQ multiplex PCR; TCRdb stores just in-frame clones and leaves some out. The repertoire holds 25,000 to 30,000 clones, with 80% to 90% as singletons. Specimen: unsorted PBMCs, collected 1.8 years after starting antiretroviral therapy. All receptors come from a woman younger than 35 with HIV.

This clone has more than one count but fewer than ten. This rearrangement joins TRBV29-1 to TRBJ1-1; TRBD1 aligns across 9 bases. The CDR3 extends over 13 amino acids. With 8 bases clipped from V and 0 bases from J, the junction kept 4 bases outside the gene matches. Germline V gives CDR1 SQVTM, CDR2 ANQGSEA. The CDR3 DNA reads TGCAGCACGACAGGGGGGATGAACACTGAAGCTTTCTTT. Its protein product is CSTTGGMNTEAFF.

The chain recombines TRBV29-1 with TRBJ2-7; 10 nucleotides line up with TRBD2. The CDR3 spans 16 residues. Germline CDR1 is SQVTM and CDR2 is ANQGSEA. V lost 4 bases and J lost 0; bases outside the gene matches: 9. CDR3 nucleotide sequence: TGCAGCGTTGGGTGGACTAGCGGAGGGTTCTCCTACGAGCAGTACTTC. Protein sequence: CSVGWTSGGFSYEQYF.

The J gene is TRBJ2-2, the V gene TRBV6-6; D not certain. V lost 4 bases and J lost 6, with 9 bases in between. Germline CDR1 and CDR2: MNHNY and SVGAGI (reference sequence). The CDR3 is made up of 13 amino acids. CDR3 loop: CASSSFDAGELFF. The CDR3 coding sequence is TGTGCCAGCAGTTCCTTCGACGCCGGGGAGCTGTTTTTT.

This chain links TRBV11-3 with TRBJ2-2, with D unresolved. CDR3 length: 14 residues. Trimming pared 1 base from V and 5 bases from J, leaving 8 bases between. Germline V gives CDR1 SGHNT, CDR2 YENEEA. This CDR3 reads CASSLGRSTGELFF. The CDR3 coding sequence is TGTGCCAGCAGCTTAGGACGGTCTACCGGGGAGCTGTTTTTT.

The V gene is TRBV7-3, the J gene TRBJ2-2; D call uncertain. Trimming left V 4 bases short and J 2 bases short, with 14 bases between. The length of the CDR3 is 16 residues. Looked up from germline, CDR1 is SGHTA and CDR2 is FQGTGA. The CDR3 is CASSSIRIDNTGELFF. In DNA, the CDR3 is TGTGCCAGCAGCTCCATAAGAATTGACAACACCGGGGAGCTGTTTTTT. Using reference TRBV7-3 and TRBJ2-2 for the parts outside the CDR3, the full variable domain is GAGVSQTPSNKVTEKGKYVELRCDPISGHTALYWYRQSLGQGPEFLIYFQGTGAADDSGLPNDRFFAVRPEGSVSTLKIQRTERGDSAVYLCASSSIRIDNTGELFFGEGSRLTVL.

The chain has TRBV19 and TRBJ1-1; no definite D call. CDR1 and CDR2 from the germline V gene are LNHDA and SQIVND (reference sequence). The CDR3 runs 13 residues. Trimming removed 7 bases from V and 4 bases from J, with 13 bases in between. DNA of the CDR3: TGTGCCAGTAAAAAGGCCCGGGGCACTGAAGCTTTCTTT. Its translation is CASKKARGTEAFF. The variable domain in full, with the rest retrieved from reference TRBV19 and TRBJ1-1, is DGGITQSPKYLFRKEGQNVTLSCEQNLNHDAMYWYRQDPGQGLRLIYYSQIVNDFQKGDIAEGYSVSREKKESFPLTVTSAQKNPTAFYLCASKKARGTEAFFGQGTRLTVV.

V gene TRBV7-8 combines with J gene TRBJ2-7; maybe TRBD1 (6 bases). Germline V lookup: CDR1 SGHVS, CDR2 FQNEAQ. The CDR3 spans 14 residues. V was shortened by 3 bases and J by 1 base, with 10 bases between the two germline ends. The CDR3 region is CASSFGTRSYEQYF. Written as DNA, the CDR3 is TGTGCCAGCAGCTTTGGGACACGGTCCTACGAGCAGTACTTC.

The rearrangement links TRBV4-3 to TRBJ1-1; D not resolved. Germline V gives CDR1 LGHNA, CDR2 YSLEER. V lost 1 base and J 5 bases, leaving 14 bases between the germline ends. The CDR3 runs to 15 residues. CDR3 residues: CASSQAGPAGTEAFF. CDR3 nucleotide sequence: TGCGCCAGCAGCCAAGCTGGGCCAGCTGGGACTGAAGCTTTCTTT.

The chain is built from TRBV7-2 and TRBJ2-2; D assignment may be TRBD1 or TRBD2 (5 bases each). The CDR3 extends over 16 amino acids. Deletions cut 5 bases from V and 5 bases from J, with 18 bases between. CDR1 SGHTA and CDR2 FQGNSA come from the germline V gene. CDR3 coding DNA: TGTGCCAGCAGCCGGGACGCCGGGTTAAGAACCGGGGAGCTGTTTTTT. It codes for CASSRDAGLRTGELFF. The full variable domain, its missing parts supplied by reference TRBV7-2 and TRBJ2-2, is GAGVSQSPSNKVTEKGKDVELRCDPISGHTALYWYRQSLGQGLEFLIYFQGNSAPDKSGLPSDRFSAERTGGSVSTLTIQRTQQEDSAVYLCASSRDAGLRTGELFFGEGSRLTVL.

V and J are TRBV7-2 and TRBJ2-5, with D uncertain. The CDR3 covers 13 residues. Germline CDR1 reads SGHTA; CDR2 reads FQGNSA. Trimming took 5 bases from V and 1 from J, leaving 8 bases between them. CDR3: CASSHVSQETQYF. DNA for the CDR3: TGTGCCAGCAGCCACGTTTCCCAAGAGACCCAGTACTTC.

V usage is TRBV7-8 and J usage is TRBJ2-7, with 9 bases matching TRBD2. Germline CDR1 reads SGHVS; CDR2 reads FQNEAQ. CDR3 length: 15 residues. With V trimmed by 1 base and J by 3 bases, 4 bases remained unmatched. CDR3 DNA sequence: TGTGCCAGCAGCTTAGTGGGTAGCGGGAGCTACGAGCAGTACTTC. This codes for CASSLVGSGSYEQYF.

The chain couples TRBV7-8 to TRBJ2-7; 12 bases align to TRBD2. This CDR3 has 17 residues. The trim removed 5 bases at V and 1 base at J, leaving 9 bases unmatched. Germline V gene data show CDR1 as SGHVS and CDR2 as FQNEAQ. The chain's CDR3 is CASSLGTSGWESYEQYF. The DNA for the CDR3 is TGTGCCAGCAGCCTCGGGACTAGCGGGTGGGAATCCTACGAGCAGTACTTC.

Worth noting for this clone: At one end the junction does not follow the germline gene, possibly because of a read error. The chain carries TRBV4-3 and TRBJ1-3; perhaps TRBD1 as D (5 bases). CDR3 size: 16 residues. The germline gives CDR1 LGHNA, CDR2 YSLEER. Here the CDR3 reads CASSKELSRVGDTIYF. CDR3 nucleotide sequence: TGCGCCAGCAGCAAAGAACTATCCAGGGTTGGGGACACCATATATTTT.

V and J are TRBV7-6 and TRBJ2-7; perhaps D is TRBD1 or TRBD2 (5 bases each). CDR3 length equals 15 residues. V was clipped by 3 bases and J by 5 bases, with 17 bases between them. CDR1 and CDR2 (germline): SGHVS, FNYEAQ. CDR3 region: CASSLMPGLAHEQYF. The CDR3 coding sequence is TGTGCCAGCAGCTTGATGCCGGGGCTAGCCCACGAGCAGTACTTC.

The CDR3 reads CASSKIGANEKLFF. DNA of the CDR3: TGTGCCAGCAGTAAGATCGGGGCTAATGAAAAACTGTTTTTT. This chain uses TRBV28 with TRBJ1-4; no reliable D call. The V end lost 5 bases, the J end lost 3 bases, and 10 bases lay between the germline ends. The germline V gene encodes CDR1 MDHEN and CDR2 SYDVKM. This CDR3 region has 14 residues.

This chain links TRBV5-1 with TRBJ2-7; D tentatively fits TRBD1 or TRBD2 (5 bases each). Trimming took off 8 bases at V and 1 base at J, with 10 bases between the two ends. This CDR3 has 12 amino acids. Germline V CDR1 and CDR2: SGHRS, YFSETQ. The CDR3 DNA is TGCGCCAGTGGGACGGCTTCCTACGAGCAGTACTTC. The encoded protein is CASGTASYEQYF.

The chain couples TRBV6-5 to TRBJ2-7, with D hard to call. CDR1 is MNHEY, CDR2 SVGAGI, per germline. The V end lost 7 bases, the J end lost 3 bases, and 7 bases lay between the germline ends. CDR3 length: 11 residues. The CDR3 region has the DNA TGTGCCAGCACGAGCAGCTACGAGCAGTACTTC. Translation gives CASTSSYEQYF.

The rearrangement uses TRBV6-5 and TRBJ2-7; the D gene is possibly TRBD2 (6 bases). This CDR3 contains 14 residues. Trimming shortened V by 2 bases and J by 0 bases, and 8 bases separated the two germline ends. Per germline, CDR1 MNHEY and CDR2 SVGAGI. The CDR3 protein is CASSYRENSYEQYF. The CDR3, as DNA: TGTGCCAGCAGTTACCGGGAGAACTCCTACGAGCAGTACTTC.